This TCR beta chain was recorded in a study of technical replicates of blood from several donors (dated by TCRdb to 2015 to 2018). Library method: the immunoSEQ multiplex PCR assay. The table comes from immuneACCESS by way of TCRdb, which keeps in-frame sequences with V and J called. Part of the clones is missing from these tables; in studies checked, under half for an unresolved V gene and the rest for unknown reasons. In all, the sample holds fewer than 100,000 clones, and about 88% of those were seen once. Roughly 0.38% of the sample is held by the ten biggest clonotypes. With regard to this clone: The specificity of this receptor is unknown. No clone much larger than this one lies a single base away; base qualities are absent.

The germline V gene (reference sequence) gives CDR1 as LNHDA and CDR2 as SQIVND. The CDR3 covers 14 residues, taking in both the cysteine and the phenylalanine. Only the CDR3 DNA stays, 42 bases, in frame from base 1. Deletion took 7 bases off V and 6 bases off J, with a span of 19 bases between the germline ends. This TCR derives from a human donor in good health. This sequence uses TRBV19 and TRBJ2-7; there is no confident call for the D gene. Input material: T cells isolated from PBMCs. In nucleotide form, the sequence is TGTGCCAGTACCGTACAGCACCTTATAGGCGAGCAGTACTTC. It translates to CASTVQHLIGEQYF.